Reported below is one T cell receptor beta chain. CDR1 and CDR2 (germline): WNHNN, SYGVQD (reference sequence). V was clipped by 1 base and J by 0 bases, with 11 bases between them. The CDR3 has 16 amino acids. The sample is drawn from a study of shared clonotypes between healthy human individuals. CD45RO-negative cells were positively selected for CCR7, leaving out terminally differentiated effector memory CD45RA+ cells. The study ran the assay at deep level. Original handling: ImmunoSEQ output lacked quality scores and full-length reads, limiting matched filtering. Only in-frame clones appear in the TCRdb table, and some are missing; sequencing was by immunoSEQ multiplex PCR. That table supplies the V and J calls and clone size; D and trimming were determined from the DNA. This table has around 1.9 million clones, 90% to 95% appearing once.

The sample taken for sequencing was naive CD8+ T cells from PBMCs. This chain connects TRBV10-1 to TRBJ2-3; D is possibly TRBD1 (6 bases). The receptor was isolated from a man between 18 and 29 years old in good health. Some clones in this sample may be carry-over from other donors' samples. CDR3 in amino acids: CASSEFQTGSTDTQYF. CDR3 DNA sequence: TGCGCCAGCAGTGAGTTCCAGACAGGAAGCACAGATACGCAGTATTTT.